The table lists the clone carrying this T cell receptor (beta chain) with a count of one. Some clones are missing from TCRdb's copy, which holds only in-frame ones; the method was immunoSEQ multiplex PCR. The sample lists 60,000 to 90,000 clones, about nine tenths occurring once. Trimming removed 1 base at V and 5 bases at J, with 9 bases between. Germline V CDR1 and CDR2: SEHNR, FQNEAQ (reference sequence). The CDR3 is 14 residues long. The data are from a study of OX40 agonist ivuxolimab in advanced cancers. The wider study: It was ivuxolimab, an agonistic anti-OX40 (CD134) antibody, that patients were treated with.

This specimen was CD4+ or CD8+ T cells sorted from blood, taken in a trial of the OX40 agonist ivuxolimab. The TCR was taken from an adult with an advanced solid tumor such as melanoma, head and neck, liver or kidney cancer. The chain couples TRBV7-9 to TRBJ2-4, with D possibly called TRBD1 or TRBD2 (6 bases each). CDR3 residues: CASSLEGGENIQYF. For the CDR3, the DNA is TGTGCCAGCAGCTTAGAGGGGGGTGAAAACATTCAGTACTTC.